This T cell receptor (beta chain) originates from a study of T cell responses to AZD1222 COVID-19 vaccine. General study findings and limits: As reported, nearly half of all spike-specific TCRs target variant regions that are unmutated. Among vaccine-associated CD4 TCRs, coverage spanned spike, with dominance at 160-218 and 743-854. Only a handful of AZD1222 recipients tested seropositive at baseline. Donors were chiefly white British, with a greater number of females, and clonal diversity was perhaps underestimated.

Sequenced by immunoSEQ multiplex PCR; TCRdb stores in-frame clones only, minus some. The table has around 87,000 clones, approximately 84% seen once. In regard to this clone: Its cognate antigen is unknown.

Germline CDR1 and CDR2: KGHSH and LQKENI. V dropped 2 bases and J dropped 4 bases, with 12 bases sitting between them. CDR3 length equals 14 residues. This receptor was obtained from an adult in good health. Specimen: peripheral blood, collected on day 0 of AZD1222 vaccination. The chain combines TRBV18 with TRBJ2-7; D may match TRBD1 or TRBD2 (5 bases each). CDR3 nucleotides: TGTGCCAGCTCACCAGGGACCCCGCCATACGAGCAGTACTTC. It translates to CASSPGTPPYEQYF.